This T cell receptor beta chain is drawn from a study of vaccination effects on CD4 cells after COVID-19. Clones were sequenced by immunoSEQ multiplex PCR, and TCRdb holds only the in-frame ones, with some missing. The sample lists about 59,000 clones, roughly 78% seen once, with roughly 2% in the top ten. This clone was counted a few times. Its matching antigen is unknown. This CDR3 is 14 amino acids long. V lost 4 bases and J 4 bases, leaving 12 bases between the germline ends. Germline V gene sequence: CDR1 SGHAT, CDR2 FQNNGV. Antigen-specific CD4+ T cells were expanded (with viral peptide pools) by the ViraFEST assay ahead of sequencing. Subsequent to less than 13 days of culture, CD4+ T cells were isolated. The vaccine given was either BNT162b2 or mRNA-1273, in two doses. Wells each received around 2 million PBMC, cultured with 10 IU/ml IL-2 and roughly 9.8 ug/ml peptides. Half the medium was replaced with IL-2 medium on days 3 and 7.

The specimen was CD4+ T cells from PBMCs cultured with HCoV-OC43 spike peptides, collected after COVID-19 vaccination. This sample's subset: HCoV-OC43 spike overlapping peptide pool stimulation. The sequence was obtained from a human donor who received a COVID-19 vaccine. V is TRBV11-2 and J is TRBJ2-3; unclear D gene. CDR3 residues: CASSSQRLSDTQYF. The DNA for the CDR3 is TGTGCCAGCAGCTCCCAGCGCCTATCAGATACGCAGTATTTT.